The T cell receptor beta chain described here comes from a study of memory CD4+ T cells and cytomegalovirus serostatus (dated by TCRdb to about 2019). The study in broad terms: The 35 or so healthy Belgian adults in the cohort included 9 who were CMV seropositive and 24 who were CMV seronegative. To replicate a published TCR-based CMV serostatus classifier, the researchers sequenced the CD4+ memory TCRbeta repertoires of a Belgian cohort whose cytomegalovirus serostatus was known. The paper's findings and limits, for the study overall: The original-framework classifier achieved a median bootstrapped AUC of roughly 0.95 with a 95% CI of 0.76-1.00 on the Belgian cohort. The results were interpreted as suggesting that the CMV-associated TCR signature is largely present in the CD4+ memory repertoire. For CMV serostatus prediction, a median bootstrapped AUC of approximately 0.95 was reached with the original framework, and a median bootstrapped AUC of 0.91 was reached with a US-trained random forest. Only CD4+CD45RO+ memory cells were sequenced, in contrast to the original study, in which naive and memory CD4+ and CD8+ populations were covered. Of 164 previously reported CMV-associated TCRbeta sequences, over 65 appeared in the CD4+ memory repertoires, each in one to five individuals.

Single viable CD3+CD4+CD8-CD45RO+ cells were sorted as memory CD4+ T cells on a FACSAria II. To determine CMV serostatus, a Roche Elecsys assay was used that detects serum IgG against CMV pp150, pp28, p38 and p52. Once the samples were thawed, total CD4+ T cells were enriched through positive selection using CD4 magnetic microbeads. The samples came from a separate study whose specific focus was interrogating the CD4+ T cell memory repertoire. Peripheral blood mononuclear cells were isolated and cryopreserved according to standard operating procedures, and serum was stored at -80 degrees C. CD3-PerCP (BW264/56), CD4-APC (RPA-T4), CD45RO-PE (UCHT1) and CD8-Pacific Orange (3B5) antibodies were used for staining, and non-viable cells were excluded with Sytox blue. Turning to this clone: Its antigen remains unidentified. Base qualities were left out, and no much larger clone turns up one base away.

Genomic DNA was extracted from sorted cells with the Quick-DNA Microprep Kit. TCRbeta DNA was amplified with the immunoSEQ hsTCRbeta kit following the manufacturer's protocol. An Illumina MiSeq instrument was used to sequence the TCRbeta libraries. The authors' pipeline ran thus. After out-of-frame sequences were removed, 2 million to 2.5 million distinct TCRbeta sequences remained, averaging about 67,000 per individual. Two values were used to score each individual: the count of some 150 previously reported CMV-associated TCRbeta sequences and the total count of productive distinct TCRbeta sequences. A beta-binomial model was reimplemented in Python, and random forests from scikit-learn, run with default parameters, were trained on data from the US cohort. On the Belgian cohort, classifier performance was reported as the median AUC, along with percentile confidence intervals, across 10,000 bootstrap iterations. Entries here come from immuneACCESS through TCRdb and include only in-frame sequences with V and J called. Some clones fail to appear in such tables; in the studies checked, an unresolved V gene covers under half of the shortfall, and the cause of the remainder is unknown. The V and J calls and clone size are taken from that table; D and trimming were inferred from the DNA. The sample includes roughly 56,000 clones, with about 80% observed a single time. Around 0.43% of the sample goes to the ten largest clones.

Measured from the cysteine to the phenylalanine, the CDR3 is 15 residues long. Of the read, only the CDR3 DNA is kept; its 45 bases are in frame from base 1. The rearranged chain carries TRBV21-1 and TRBJ2-1; the table gives TRBD2 as D, unverified against the DNA. TRBV21-1 is described as a pseudogene. The origin of this receptor is an adult in good health and CMV-seronegative. Sample: memory CD4+ T cells from blood. The nucleotide sequence is TGTGCCAGCAGCAGGACTGTTAGCTCCTACAATGAGCAGTTCTTC. Its amino acids are CASSRTVSSYNEQFF.